This TCR beta chain originates from a study of blood T cell repertoires in COVID-19. About the research overall: Nucleic acid was either cDNA or gDNA, and it came from T cells, B-cell-depleted T cells, or PBMCs.

Sequenced by immunoSEQ multiplex PCR; TCRdb stores in-frame clones only, minus some. In the table there are about 59,000 clones, around 82% of which are singletons. Germline CDR1 is MDHEN and CDR2 is SYDVKM. CDR3 length: 13 amino acids. The ends were cut back, 2 bases at V and 4 bases at J, with 5 bases in the middle. Sample: peripheral blood. This chain joins TRBV28 and TRBJ1-4; no firm D call. This clonotype was obtained from a man aged 55 to 70 with acute or convalescent COVID-19. The CDR3 bases are TGTGCCAGCAGTTTAACAGATAATGAAAAACTGTTTTTT. It yields the protein CASSLTDNEKLFF.